This TCR beta chain was profiled in a study of long-term antiretroviral therapy in people with HIV (dated by TCRdb to between 2021 and 2022). Some background on the complete study: The earliest samples were collected approximately a decade before the 2015 WHO recommendation for immediate ART, a period when ART was typically delayed until CD4 counts fell. Of the approximately 30 participants with HIV, about a dozen were female. A total of 192 cryopreserved PBMC samples were contributed to the cohort by 30 adults with confirmed HIV infection, with samples collected serially over a mean of about 6 years (range 1-12). A retrospective serial study tested whether ART initiation and durable HIV suppression were associated with changes in peripheral blood TRB repertoire composition and diversity. No cross-contamination during QIAcube processing turned up in test extractions that ran a monoclonal T-cell line alongside approximately 35 polyclonal samples. The research as a whole found: At every time point, the repertoire was dominated by expanded TRB clones first identified before ART initiation, although this dominance fluctuated and, in many PLHIV, declined after ART. Inferences about post-ART repertoire changes are limited because no data were available on ART adherence, viral resistance or therapy changes. The samples span the years 2004 to 2017, and the ART regimens used at that time may not be as effective as current regimens. Because pre-ART samples had limited cell numbers, profiling was done on unsorted PBMC rather than on sorted CD4+ and CD8+ T cells. Starting ART was linked to a significant rise in TRB diversity, yet even after long-term ART the diversity remained significantly lower than in transplant donor controls. Since PBMC availability was limited, sequencing covered only the TCR beta chain, with no alpha chain pairing. Compared with controls, HIV repertoires had narrower CDR3 length ranges, and the network structure pointed to an antigen-experienced repertoire that shifted only slightly toward naive after ART.

At the junction V is shortened by 0 bases and J by 2 bases; bases outside the gene matches: 2. The CDR1 and CDR2 encoded by the germline V gene are SGHTA and FQGNSA. The CDR3 measures 16 amino acids from cysteine to phenylalanine. CDR3 DNA is the only sequence kept; it has 48 bases, read in frame from the first base. Sequencing of the TRB variable region was done with the immunoSEQ hsTCRB v3.0 assay at survey level resolution. The target sequencing depth for TRB was about 40,000-50,000 T-cell genomes per sample. Pooled TRB libraries were sequenced on an Illumina MiSeq with a v3 150-cycle kit. In the source study's methods: Repertoire analysis ran in R within a reproducible Nextflow workflow covering QC, data transformation and analysis. LymphoSeq2, an R package for exploring AIRR-Seq data, was used to implement custom analyses. Four samples that yielded fewer than 5000 total TRB sequences were excluded, so that some 190 HIV repertoires were analyzed. Of the 180 to 200 retained HIV repertoires, over 55 were collected before and around 130 after ART initiation. Each repertoire was downsampled to 5000 TRB nucleotide sequences, and summary statistics were averaged across 100 downsampling iterations. Only TRB sequences with CDR3 regions of at least seven amino acids were retained for analysis. A Shannon entropy-derived clonality score and the Gini coefficient were used to measure diversity. Repertoire networks linked the top 5000 CDR3 amino acid sequences whenever two sequences differed by an edit distance of one. For TRB CDR3 amino acid sequences, antigen specificity groups and MHC restriction were predicted with GLIPH2. To flag known associations with CMV, EBV, HIV or tissue antigens, CDR3 amino acid sequences were compared against VDJdb and McPAS-TCR. Pre-ART, post-ART and control groups were compared with Wilcoxon signed-rank tests and Holm-Bonferroni correction. TCRdb holds this immuneACCESS table with in-frame rearrangements only. Some clones are missing; in checked studies, unresolved V genes explain under half, and the rest has no known cause. That table furnishes V, J and clone size, whereas the DNA furnished D and trimming. In this sample the table shows approximately 15,000 clones, more than 75% of which occur a single time. The top ten hold 12% of the sample.

In regard to this clone: Its specific antigen is unknown. Per-nucleotide qualities are absent, and no much larger clonotype sits a single base away.

Participants were included only if at least one PBMC sample before ART initiation and at least two post-ART samples were available. Every participant with HIV received treatment in the United States of America. Before DNA extraction, cryopreserved samples of about 1-11 million PBMC were thawed and then washed. At the time of the earliest PBMC sample for each participant with HIV, ages ranged from about 20 to 55 years. Each participant contributed PBMC samples from 1-4 timepoints before ART initiation and 2-8 timepoints after ART initiation, with a median of 7 samples. Serial HIV viral load, CD4+ T-cell count, ART history and demographic data were obtained for every participant. Genomic DNA was extracted from unsorted PBMC with a Qiagen kit on a QIAcube, with processing performed in batches of 12 samples.

The chain is encoded by TRBV7-2 joined to TRBJ2-1; 9 bases in between match TRBD2. The sequence was collected from a man aged 45 to 65 with HIV. The specimen was unsorted PBMCs, collected 6.9 years after starting antiretroviral therapy. The DNA is as follows: TGTGCCAGCAGCTTAGCGGCTAGCGGGACCTACAATGAGCAGTTCTTC. It codes for CASSLAASGTYNEQFF.